The clone carrying this T cell receptor beta chain has only a few counts. The data are from a study of T cell responses to AZD1222 COVID-19 vaccine. TCRdb's copy holds only in-frame clones and misses some; the assay was immunoSEQ multiplex PCR. In the table there are about 73,000 clones, 89% of which are singletons. This clonotype was sampled from an adult who received the AZD1222 COVID-19 vaccine. The sequences come from peripheral blood, collected 28 days after the second AZD1222 dose.

CDR3 bases: TGCGCCAGCGCTTCCCCGCGGGGGGCGAACACCGGGGAGCTGTTTTTT. This sequence encodes CASASPRGANTGELFF. This sequence joins TRBV5-1 and TRBJ2-2; 8 nucleotides match TRBD2. This CDR3 comprises 16 residues. Germline V gives CDR1 SGHRS, CDR2 YFSETQ. The V gene end was trimmed by 7 bases and the J gene end by 0 bases; junction bases not matched to a gene: 8.